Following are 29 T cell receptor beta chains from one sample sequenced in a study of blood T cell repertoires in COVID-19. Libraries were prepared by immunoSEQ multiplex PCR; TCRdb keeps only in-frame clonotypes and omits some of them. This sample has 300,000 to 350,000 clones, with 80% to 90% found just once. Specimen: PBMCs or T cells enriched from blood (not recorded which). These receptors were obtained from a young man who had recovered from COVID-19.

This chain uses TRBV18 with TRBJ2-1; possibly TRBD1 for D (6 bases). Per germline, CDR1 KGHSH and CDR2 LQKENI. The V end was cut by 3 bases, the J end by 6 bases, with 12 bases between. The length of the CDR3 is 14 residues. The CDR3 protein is CASSPEQGANEQFF. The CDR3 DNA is TGTGCCAGCTCACCGGAACAGGGAGCCAATGAGCAGTTCTTC.

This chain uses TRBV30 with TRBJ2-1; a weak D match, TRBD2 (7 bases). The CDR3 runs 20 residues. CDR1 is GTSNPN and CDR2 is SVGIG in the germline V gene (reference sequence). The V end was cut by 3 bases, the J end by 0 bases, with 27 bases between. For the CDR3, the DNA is TGTGCCTGGAGCCGCGCCCCGTCCAGAAGGGGGGGGAGCTCCTACAATGAGCAGTTCTTC. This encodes CAWSRAPSRRGGSSYNEQFF.

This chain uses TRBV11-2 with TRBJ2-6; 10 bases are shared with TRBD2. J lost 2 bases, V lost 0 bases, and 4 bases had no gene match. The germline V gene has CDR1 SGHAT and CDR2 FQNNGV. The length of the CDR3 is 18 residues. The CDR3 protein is CASSLEGLAGAGANVLTF. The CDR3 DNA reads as TGTGCCAGCAGCTTAGAGGGTCTAGCGGGGGCTGGGGCCAACGTCCTGACTTTC.

In DNA, the CDR3 is TGCAGCGCGTCCAGGGACACCGGGGAGCTGTTTTTT. Translation: CSASRDTGELFF. The genes are TRBV29-1 and TRBJ2-2; D may be TRBD1 (5 bases). The CDR3 has 12 residues. V was shortened by 7 bases and J by 3 bases, with 9 bases between the two germline ends. Germline V gene data show CDR1 as SQVTM and CDR2 as ANQGSEA.

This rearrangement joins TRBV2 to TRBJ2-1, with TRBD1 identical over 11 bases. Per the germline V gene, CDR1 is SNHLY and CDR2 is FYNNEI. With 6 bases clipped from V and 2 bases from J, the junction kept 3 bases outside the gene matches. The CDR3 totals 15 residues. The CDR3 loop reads CASRAGQGAYNEQFF. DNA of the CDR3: TGTGCCAGCAGGGCGGGACAGGGGGCCTACAATGAGCAGTTCTTC.

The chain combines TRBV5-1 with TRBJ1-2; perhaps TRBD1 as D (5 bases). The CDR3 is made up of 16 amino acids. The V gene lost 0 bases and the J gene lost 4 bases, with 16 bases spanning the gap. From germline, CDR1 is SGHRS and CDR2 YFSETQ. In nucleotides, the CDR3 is TGCGCCAGCAGCTTGGTGTCAGGGCCGCCCACCTATGGCTACACCTTC. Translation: CASSLVSGPPTYGYTF.

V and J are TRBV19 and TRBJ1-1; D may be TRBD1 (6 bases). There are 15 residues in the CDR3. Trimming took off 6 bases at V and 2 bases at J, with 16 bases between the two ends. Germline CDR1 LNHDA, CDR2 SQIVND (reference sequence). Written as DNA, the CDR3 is TGTGCCAGTAGGCAGGGGCCTTCGGTAAACACTGAAGCTTTCTTT. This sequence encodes CASRQGPSVNTEAFF.

The CDR3 sequence: CASSPPPHATGELFF. CDR3 nucleotides: TGTGCCAGCTCACCACCACCACATGCCACCGGGGAGCTGTTTTTT. The chain employs TRBV18 and TRBJ2-2; unclear D gene. The CDR3 runs to 15 residues. With 0 bases removed from V and 4 bases from J, the gap between germline ends came to 9 bases. From germline, CDR1 is KGHSH and CDR2 LQKENI.

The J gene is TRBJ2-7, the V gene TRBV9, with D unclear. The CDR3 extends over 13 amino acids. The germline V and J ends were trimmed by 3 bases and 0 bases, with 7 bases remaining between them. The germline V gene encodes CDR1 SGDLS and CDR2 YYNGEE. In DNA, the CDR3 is TGTGCCAGCAGCGCTCAGAACTCCTACGAGCAGTACTTC. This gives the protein CASSAQNSYEQYF.

The DNA of the CDR3 is TGCAGCGTTGAGAGGGGGCCAGATACGCAGTATTTT. Encoded protein: CSVERGPDTQYF. The chain joins TRBV29-1 to TRBJ2-3; TRBD1 agrees at 7 bases. The CDR3 covers 12 residues. V lost 3 bases, J lost 4 bases, and 1 base stayed unmatched. Germline V lookup: CDR1 SQVTM, CDR2 ANQGSEA.

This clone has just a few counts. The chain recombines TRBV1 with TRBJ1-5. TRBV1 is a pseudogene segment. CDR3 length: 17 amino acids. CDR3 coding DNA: TGCACCAGCAGCCAAGAGAAAAATCGGCGGATGTGTCAGCCCCAGCATTTT. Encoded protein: CTSSQEKNRRMCQPQHF.

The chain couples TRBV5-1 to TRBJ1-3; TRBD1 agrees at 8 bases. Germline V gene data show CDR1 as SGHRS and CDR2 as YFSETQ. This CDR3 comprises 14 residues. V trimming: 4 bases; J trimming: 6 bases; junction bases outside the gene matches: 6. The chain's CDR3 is CASSRQGNANTIYF. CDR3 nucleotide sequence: TGCGCCAGCAGCCGACAGGGGAATGCAAACACCATATATTTT.

CDR3 protein: CASSLAGRGLGYTF. The DNA for the CDR3 is TGTGCCAGCAGCTTAGCTGGCAGGGGGCTCGGCTACACCTTC. The V and J genes are TRBV7-8 and TRBJ1-2; 8 bases are shared with TRBD1. Germline values: CDR1 SGHVS, CDR2 FQNEAQ. The V segment lost 0 bases and the J segment 8 bases; nucleotides outside the gene matches: 5. This CDR3 comprises 14 residues.

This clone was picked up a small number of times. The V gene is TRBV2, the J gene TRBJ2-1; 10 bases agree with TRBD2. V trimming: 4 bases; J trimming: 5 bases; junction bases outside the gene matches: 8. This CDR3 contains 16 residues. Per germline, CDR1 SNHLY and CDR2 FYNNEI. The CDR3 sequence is CASSGSGGLGHNEQFF. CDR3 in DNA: TGTGCCAGCAGTGGTAGCGGGGGGCTTGGTCACAATGAGCAGTTCTTC.

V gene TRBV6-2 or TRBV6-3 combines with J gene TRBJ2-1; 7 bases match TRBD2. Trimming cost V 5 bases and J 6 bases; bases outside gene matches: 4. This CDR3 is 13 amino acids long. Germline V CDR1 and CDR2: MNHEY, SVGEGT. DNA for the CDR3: TGTGCCAGCAGTAACCGACTAGCCAATGAGCAGTTCTTC. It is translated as CASSNRLANEQFF.

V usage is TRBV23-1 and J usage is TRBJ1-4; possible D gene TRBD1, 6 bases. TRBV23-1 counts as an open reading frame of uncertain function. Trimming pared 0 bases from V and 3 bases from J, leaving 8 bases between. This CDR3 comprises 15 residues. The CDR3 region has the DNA TGCGCCAGCAGTCAATCAAAGGGGGCTAATGAAAAACTGTTTTTT. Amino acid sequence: CASSQSKGANEKLFF.

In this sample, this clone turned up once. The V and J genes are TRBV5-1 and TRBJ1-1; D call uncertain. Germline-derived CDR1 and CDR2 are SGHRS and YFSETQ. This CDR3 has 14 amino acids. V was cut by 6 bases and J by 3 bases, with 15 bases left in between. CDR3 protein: CASTPPGRDTEAFF. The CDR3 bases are TGCGCCAGCACACCCCCGGGGAGAGACACTGAAGCTTTCTTT.

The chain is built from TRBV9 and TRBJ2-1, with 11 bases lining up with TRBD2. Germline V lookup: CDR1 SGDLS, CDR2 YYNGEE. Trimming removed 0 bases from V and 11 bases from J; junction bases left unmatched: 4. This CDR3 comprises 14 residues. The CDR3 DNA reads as TGTGCCAGCAGCGTAGTAGCGGGGGGGCCCCAGCAGTTCTTC. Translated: CASSVVAGGPQQFF.

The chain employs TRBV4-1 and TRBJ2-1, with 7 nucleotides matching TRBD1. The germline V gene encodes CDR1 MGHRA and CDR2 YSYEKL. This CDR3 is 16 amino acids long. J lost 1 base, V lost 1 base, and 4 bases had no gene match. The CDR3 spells CASSQVSTGSYNEQFF. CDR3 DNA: TGCGCCAGCAGCCAAGTTTCGACAGGGTCCTACAATGAGCAGTTCTTC.

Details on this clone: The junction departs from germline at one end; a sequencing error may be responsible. This chain's CDR3 is CTSSLDRNQRGGNEQFF. DNA of the CDR3: TGTACCAGCAGCTTAGATCGGAACCAGCGGGGGGGCAATGAGCAGTTCTTC. This sequence joins TRBV11-3 and TRBJ2-1, with 10 bases lining up with TRBD2. CDR3 length equals 17 residues. Germline lookup yields CDR1 SGHNT and CDR2 YENEEA.

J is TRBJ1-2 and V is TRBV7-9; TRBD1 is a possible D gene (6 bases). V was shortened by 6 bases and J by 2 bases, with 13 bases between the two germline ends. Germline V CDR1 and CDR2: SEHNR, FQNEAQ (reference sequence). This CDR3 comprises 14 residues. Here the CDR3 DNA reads TGTGCCAGCAGAGCTACAGGGTACAACTATGGCTACACCTTC. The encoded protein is CASRATGYNYGYTF.

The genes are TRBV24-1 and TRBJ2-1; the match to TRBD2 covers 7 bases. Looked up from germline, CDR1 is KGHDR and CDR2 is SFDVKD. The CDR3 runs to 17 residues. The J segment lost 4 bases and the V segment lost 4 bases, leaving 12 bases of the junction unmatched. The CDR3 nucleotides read TGTGCCACCAGTGACCCCGACTCGCGGGGGAGATACAATGAGCAGTTCTTC. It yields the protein CATSDPDSRGRYNEQFF.

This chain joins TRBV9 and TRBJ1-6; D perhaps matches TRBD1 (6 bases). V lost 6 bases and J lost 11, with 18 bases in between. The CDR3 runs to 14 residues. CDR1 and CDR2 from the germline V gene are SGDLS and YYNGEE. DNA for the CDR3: TGTGCCAGCACTCGGGACACTGGCTTCGCACCCCTCCACTTT. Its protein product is CASTRDTGFAPLHF. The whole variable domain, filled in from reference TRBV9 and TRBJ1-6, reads DSGVTQTPKHLITATGQRVTLRCSPRSGDLSVYWYQQSLDQGLQFLIQYYNGEERAKGNILERFSAQQFPDLHSELNLSSLELGDSALYFCASTRDTGFAPLHFGNGTRLTVT.

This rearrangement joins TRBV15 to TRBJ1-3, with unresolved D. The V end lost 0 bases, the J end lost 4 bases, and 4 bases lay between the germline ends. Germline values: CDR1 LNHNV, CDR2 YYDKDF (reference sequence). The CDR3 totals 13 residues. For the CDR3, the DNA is TGTGCCACCAGCAGAGATTTAGGAAACACCATATATTTT. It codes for CATSRDLGNTIYF.

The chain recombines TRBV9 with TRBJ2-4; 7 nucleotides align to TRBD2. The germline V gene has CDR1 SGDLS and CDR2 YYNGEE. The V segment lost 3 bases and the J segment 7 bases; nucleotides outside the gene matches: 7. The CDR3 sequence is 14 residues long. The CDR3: CASSAGGSHNIQYF. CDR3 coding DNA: TGTGCCAGCAGCGCGGGGGGATCCCATAACATTCAGTACTTC.

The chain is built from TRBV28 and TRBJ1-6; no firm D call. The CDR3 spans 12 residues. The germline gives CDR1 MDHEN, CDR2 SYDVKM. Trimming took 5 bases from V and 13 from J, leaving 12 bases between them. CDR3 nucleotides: TGTGCCAGCAGTCTCCCGCTCAGGCCCCTCCACTTT. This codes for CASSLPLRPLHF.

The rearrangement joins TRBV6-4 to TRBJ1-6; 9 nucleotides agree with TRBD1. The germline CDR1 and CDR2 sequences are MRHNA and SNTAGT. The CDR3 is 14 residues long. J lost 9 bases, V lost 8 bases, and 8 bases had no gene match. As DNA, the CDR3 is TGTGCCAGCGCAACCGGGACAGGGACTTCACCCCTCCACTTT. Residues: CASATGTGTSPLHF.

CDR3 nucleotides: TGTGCCAGCAGCTTGGGACAGGGGCGGAGTGAGCAGTTCTTC. It encodes CASSLGQGRSEQFF. The J gene is TRBJ2-1, the V gene TRBV13, with TRBD1 matching over 10 bases. The CDR3 is 14 amino acids. J gave up 9 bases and V 3 bases, and 5 bases lay outside the gene matches. Germline V lookup: CDR1 PRHDT, CDR2 FYEKMQ (reference sequence).

For the CDR3, the DNA is TGCGCCAGCAGCTTGTGGGGACAGGGGACCTACGAGCAGTACTTC. It yields the protein CASSLWGQGTYEQYF. The chain uses TRBV5-1 and TRBJ2-7, with 10 nucleotides matching TRBD1. V dropped 1 base and J dropped 2; count of bases not matched to a gene: 3. The CDR3 covers 15 residues. CDR1 and CDR2 from the germline V gene are SGHRS and YFSETQ.